This passage covers 22 T cell receptor beta chains from one sample sequenced in a study of shared clonotypes between healthy human individuals (dated by TCRdb to 2020 to 2022). Library preparation employed the immunoSEQ multiplex PCR assay. The table comes from immuneACCESS by way of TCRdb, which keeps in-frame sequences with V and J called. Part of the clones is missing from these tables; in studies checked, under half for an unresolved V gene and the rest for unknown reasons. The sample table shows about 960,000 clones, and about three quarters are seen once. The ten largest make up over 1.3% of the sample. Material: memory CD4+ T cells sorted from blood. What the cell subset or site label conveys for this sample: CD45RA-negative fraction. These TCRs come from a man aged 18 to 29 in good health.

The CDR3 region has the DNA TGTGCCAGCAGTGCATGGGCACACCGAGGAGAGACCCAGTACTTC. Amino acid sequence: CASSAWAHRGETQYF. The rearrangement joins TRBV2 to TRBJ2-5; the D is unclear. Germline CDR1 is SNHLY and CDR2 is FYNNEI. The CDR3 length is 15 residues. V lost 4 bases, J lost 4 bases, and 16 bases lay in between.

CDR3 DNA sequence: TGTGCCAGCAGTTGGGGGACTAGCGATGAGCAGTTCTTC. Translating it yields CASSWGTSDEQFF. The chain is built from TRBV6-6 and TRBJ2-1; 10 bases are a match to TRBD2. Germline V lookup: CDR1 MNHNY, CDR2 SVGAGI (reference sequence). V shed 4 bases and J 8 bases; nucleotides not matched to a gene: 2. The CDR3 runs 13 residues.

The chain has TRBV30 and TRBJ2-2, with 11 positions matching TRBD2. Germline-derived CDR1 and CDR2 are GTSNPN and SVGIG (reference sequence). The CDR3 consists of 15 residues. Losses at the gene ends were 8 bases for V and 4 bases for J; bases not matched to a gene: 9. DNA for the CDR3: TGTGCCGGGGCTAGCGGGAGGCCGGGCACCGGGGAGCTGTTTTTT. Translating gives CAGASGRPGTGELFF.

The chain combines TRBV10-3 with TRBJ2-6, with D perhaps TRBD1 (6 bases). This CDR3 has 17 amino acids. The V gene lost 2 bases and the J gene lost 1 base, with 12 bases spanning the gap. Germline CDR1 ENHRY, CDR2 SYGVKD. Written as DNA, the CDR3 is TGTGCCATCAGTGAGGGGAAGAGGGGGTCTGGGGCCAACGTCCTGACTTTC. It is translated as CAISEGKRGSGANVLTF.

To note about this clone: The sample contains more than one DNA sequence encoding this CDR3. The chain uses TRBV28 and TRBJ1-1, with a possible D match to TRBD1 (5 bases). CDR3 length equals 14 residues. Per germline, CDR1 MDHEN and CDR2 SYDVKM. Trimming removed 4 bases from V and 1 base from J, with 10 bases in between. The CDR3 DNA reads as TGTGCCAGCAGTTCTGGGACGGGGAACACTGAAGCTTTCTTT. Residues: CASSSGTGNTEAFF.

The sample holds a few counts of this clone. The rearrangement joins TRBV28 to TRBJ2-5; D call uncertain. This CDR3 contains 15 residues. CDR1 is MDHEN and CDR2 is SYDVKM in the germline V gene. Between the trimmed V and J ends, which lost 1 base and 0 bases, there was a span of 9 bases. The DNA for the CDR3 is TGTGCCAGCAGTTTATTGTCACGCCACCAAGAGACCCAGTACTTC. Translation: CASSLLSRHQETQYF.

V gene TRBV9 combines with J gene TRBJ2-1; D remains ambiguous. The CDR3 covers 13 residues. Between the trimmed V and J ends, which lost 3 bases and 8 bases, there was a span of 12 bases. Germline V gene data show CDR1 as SGDLS and CDR2 as YYNGEE. The CDR3 DNA reads as TGTGCCAGCAGCGCAATGACGGCGGATGAGCAGTTCTTC. Translated, it gives CASSAMTADEQFF.

The chain carries TRBV10-3 and TRBJ2-2; 15 bases are shared with TRBD2. The germline V gene encodes CDR1 ENHRY and CDR2 SYGVKD. V was pared by 10 bases and J by 7 bases, with 7 bases of the junction left unmatched. This CDR3 contains 15 residues. The CDR3 is CATGTSGGMFGELFF. DNA for the CDR3: TGTGCCACCGGGACTAGCGGGGGGATGTTCGGGGAGCTGTTTTTT.

This clone was counted a few times. The genes are TRBV10-3 and TRBJ1-1; possibly TRBD1 for D (6 bases). V was shortened by 6 bases and J by 2 bases, with 10 bases between the two germline ends. Germline V CDR1 and CDR2: ENHRY, SYGVKD. The CDR3 has 13 residues. CDR3 residues: CAISTQGNTEAFF. CDR3 coding DNA: TGTGCCATCAGCACACAGGGTAACACTGAAGCTTTCTTT.

This rearrangement joins TRBV4-1 to TRBJ2-5; TRBD2 matches 8 bases. Germline trimming cut 4 bases from V and 5 bases from J; bases unmatched to any gene: 9. Looked up from germline, CDR1 is MGHRA and CDR2 is YSYEKL. This CDR3 has 15 amino acids. The CDR3 nucleotides read TGCGCCAGCAGCCTAACGGGACTAGTCATGGAGACCCAGTACTTC. Residues: CASSLTGLVMETQYF.

This rearrangement joins TRBV7-8 to TRBJ1-4, with 7 bases identical to TRBD1. The CDR3 has 15 residues. V dropped 1 base and J dropped 8; count of bases not matched to a gene: 7. Germline V CDR1 and CDR2: SGHVS, FQNEAQ. CDR3 DNA sequence: TGTGCCAGCAGCTTAGACGGGACAGTGAAAGAAAAACTGTTTTTT. This sequence encodes CASSLDGTVKEKLFF. The full variable domain, with the rest looked up from reference TRBV7-8 and TRBJ1-4, is GAGVSQSPRYKVAKRGQDVALRCDPISGHVSLFWYQQALGQGPEFLTYFQNEAQLDKSGLPSDRFFAERPEGSVSTLKIQRTQQEDSAVYLCASSLDGTVKEKLFFGSGTQLSVL.

This clone was observed many times. J is TRBJ2-1 and V is TRBV21-1; no DNA check was done on the table's D call, TRBD2. TRBV21-1 is recorded as a pseudogene. The length of the CDR3 is 17 residues. In nucleotides, the CDR3 is TGTGCCAGCAGCATCGAGAGACTGAGCTACTTAAACAATGAGCAGTTCTTC. This encodes CASSIERLSYLNNEQFF.

J is TRBJ1-5 and V is TRBV7-6, with 7 bases fitting TRBD1. The CDR3 totals 16 residues. V was clipped by 1 base and J by 6 bases; unmatched bases: 9. CDR1 SGHVS and CDR2 FNYEAQ come from the germline V gene. DNA of the CDR3: TGTGCCAGCAGCTTAGGTTCCGTAGGGGGCAGTCAGCCCCAGCATTTT. Its protein is CASSLGSVGGSQPQHF.

This clone was seen repeatedly, ten times or more. The same CDR3 also results from other DNA sequences found in this sample. The V and J genes are TRBV5-1 and TRBJ1-6, with a possible D match to TRBD1 (5 bases). The germline V gene encodes CDR1 SGHRS and CDR2 YFSETQ. V was shortened by 2 bases and J by 10 bases, with 10 bases between the two germline ends. This CDR3 is 13 amino acids long. The CDR3 nucleotides read TGCGCCAGCAGCTTAGACGGGGGATCACCCCTCCACTTT. It is translated as CASSLDGGSPLHF.

V and J are TRBV5-1 and TRBJ1-2; 8 bases align to TRBD1. Per the germline V gene, CDR1 is SGHRS and CDR2 is YFSETQ. CDR3 length: 15 residues. J lost 8 bases, V lost 2 bases, and 11 bases had no gene match. CDR3 nucleotides: TGCGCCAGCAGCTTCCCCGGGACAGGCCCGGACGGCTACACCTTC. Its protein product is CASSFPGTGPDGYTF. The entire variable domain, with the rest obtained from reference TRBV5-1 and TRBJ1-2, is as follows: KAGVTQTPRYLIKTRGQQVTLSCSPISGHRSVSWYQQTPGQGLQFLFEYFSETQRNKGNFPGRFSGRQFSNSRSEMNVSTLELGDSALYLCASSFPGTGPDGYTFGSGTRLTVV.

The rearrangement links TRBV7-6 to TRBJ1-6; D gene uncertain. The V gene's germline CDR1 is SGHVS and CDR2 FNYEAQ. This CDR3 contains 15 residues. Trimming left V 5 bases short and J 7 bases short, with 15 bases between. CDR3: CASSLVGSGNSPLHF. In DNA form, the CDR3 reads TGTGCCAGCAGCCTAGTGGGGTCGGGGAATTCACCCCTCCACTTT.

The chain employs TRBV14 and TRBJ2-6; D gene uncertain. CDR1 and CDR2 from the germline V gene are SGHDN and FVKESK. This CDR3 region has 14 residues. The V and J ends lost 4 bases and 2 bases respectively, with 6 bases between them. The CDR3 is CASSPPAGANVLTF. CDR3 sequence (DNA): TGTGCCAGCAGCCCCCCAGCTGGGGCCAACGTCCTGACTTTC.

The rearrangement uses TRBV28 and TRBJ1-2; D gene ambiguous. The V end lost 6 bases, the J end lost 4 bases, and 15 bases lay between the germline ends. CDR1 and CDR2 from the germline V gene are MDHEN and SYDVKM. The CDR3 sequence is 14 residues long. The CDR3 protein is CASRSTDTVYGYTF. The CDR3 nucleotides read TGTGCCAGCAGGAGCACCGACACGGTCTATGGCTACACCTTC.

V and J are TRBV7-6 and TRBJ1-4, with D possibly being TRBD1 (5 bases). This CDR3 spans 14 amino acids. The V gene's germline CDR1 is SGHVS and CDR2 FNYEAQ. V was clipped by 1 base and J by 4 bases, with 7 bases between them. The CDR3 nucleotides are TGTGCCAGCAGCTTAGGTGGGGGTAATGAAAAACTGTTTTTT. Encoded protein: CASSLGGGNEKLFF.

The table lists this clone with a few counts. The genes are TRBV7-2 and TRBJ1-6, with unresolved D. V shed 2 bases and J shed 7 bases, with 6 bases lying between them. This CDR3 is 13 amino acids long. Germline lookup yields CDR1 SGHTA and CDR2 FQGNSA. The CDR3 DNA reads TGTGCCAGCAGCTTACCGTCAAATTCACCCCTCCACTTT. Its translation is CASSLPSNSPLHF. The full variable domain, its missing parts supplied by reference TRBV7-2 and TRBJ1-6, is GAGVSQSPSNKVTEKGKDVELRCDPISGHTALYWYRQSLGQGLEFLIYFQGNSAPDKSGLPSDRFSAERTGGSVSTLTIQRTQQEDSAVYLCASSLPSNSPLHFGNGTRLTVT.

The chain joins TRBV5-1 to TRBJ2-7; TRBD2 agrees at 7 bases. The CDR3 sequence is 15 residues long. The trim removed 3 bases at V and 4 bases at J, leaving 10 bases unmatched. CDR1 is SGHRS and CDR2 is YFSETQ in the germline V gene. This CDR3 is CASSWAAGSSYEQYF. CDR3 nucleotides: TGCGCCAGCAGCTGGGCAGCGGGGTCATCTTACGAGCAGTACTTC.

The chain links TRBV9 to TRBJ2-6, with a tentative D call TRBD1 (6 bases). V gave up 3 bases and J gave up 0 bases, with 10 bases separating them. This CDR3 has 16 residues. From germline, CDR1 is SGDLS and CDR2 YYNGEE. CDR3 amino acids: CASSGTGPSGANVLTF. In DNA form, the CDR3 reads TGTGCCAGCAGCGGCACAGGGCCCTCTGGGGCCAACGTCCTGACTTTC.